This T cell receptor (beta chain) came from a study of blood T cell dynamics during melanoma immunotherapy. Study-wide findings and caveats: PBMC repertoires of eventual disease-control patients split at W3 into clonality or diversity gains.

Of note for this clone: What it recognizes is unknown.

Here immunoSEQ multiplex PCR was the method, and the copy in TCRdb shows in-frame clones only, minus some. The top ten hold around 1.9% of the sample, which has 16,000 or so clones, roughly nine tenths seen once. Time point specified: pre-treatment baseline. One draw preceded checkpoint blockade; another followed its first cycle at week 3. V was clipped by 0 bases and J by 2 bases; unmatched bases: 5. CDR1 is SGHNT and CDR2 is YENEEA in the germline V gene. The CDR3 contains 16 residues. The V gene is TRBV11-3, the J gene TRBJ2-3, with 7 bases lining up with TRBD1. The sample consisted of blood, taken from a patient treated with checkpoint blockade. The clonotype comes from a human donor with melanoma. The CDR3 coding sequence is TGTGCCAGCAGCTTAGAACGGGACAGCCCCACAGATACGCAGTATTTT. Amino acid sequence: CASSLERDSPTDTQYF.